This T cell receptor (beta chain) is drawn from a study of CD8 T cells in ankylosing spondylitis (TCRdb year 2017). In the study overall: The study profiled T cell receptor beta repertoires in healthy donors and ankylosing spondylitis patients to find disease-linked TCR variants. In total, the full study cohort was made up of roughly 100 healthy donors and 25 ankylosing spondylitis patients. Samples of peripheral blood were taken, and for ankylosing spondylitis patients, synovial fluid was collected as well.

Sequencing relied on an Illumina HiSeq 2500. TCR beta libraries were prepared by quantitative 5'-RACE with molecular barcodes. As for how the authors treated the data: A new computational method, built on a probabilistic model of VDJ rearrangement, was used to identify disease-linked TCR variants. TCRdb trimmed the raw reads at Q25, called clones with MiXCR and kept productive beta chains. Each CDR3 protein appears once, grouped with its most common genes and DNA. For this entry, the V and J calls and clone size follow TCRdb and not the study's own pipeline. Within this sample are some 840,000 distinct CDR3 sequences, with roughly 12% of them counted one time only. The top ten clonotypes cover approximately 0.5% of the sample. Counted from cysteine to phenylalanine, this CDR3 has 14 amino acids. Of all the DNA, just the CDR3 is kept, 42 bases in frame from base 1. The germline V gene supplies CDR1 MNHEY and CDR2 SVGAGI. Compared with germline, V lacks 4 bases and J lacks 6 bases; bases without a gene match: 6.

The sample holds a few counts of this clonotype. Its antigen is still unknown. Per-nucleotide qualities are absent, and no much larger clonotype sits a single base away. On the study overall, not on this receptor specifically: Some motif variants were previously reported in synovial fluid and blood of reactive arthritis patients, suggesting common disease-initiation mechanisms. Significant enrichment of the disease-linked clones was reported in matched synovial fluid samples from ankylosing spondylitis patients. In peripheral blood, the disease-linked clones were found at relatively low frequencies and had a CD8+ phenotype. A TCR beta motif of eight highly homologous amino acid variants appeared characteristic of blood from ankylosing spondylitis patients.

The sequence came from a male donor with ankylosing spondylitis. The receptor chain draws on TRBV6-5 and TRBJ2-7; 10 junctional bases match TRBD2. Input material: blood, either unsorted or a sorted T cell fraction (not recorded which). The DNA sequence is as follows: TGTGCCAGCAGTTTCCTAGCGGGAGCGCGCGAGCAGTACTTC. The resulting protein is CASSFLAGAREQYF.